The clone carrying this TCR beta chain was observed at least ten times. Its cognate antigen is unknown. TCRdb ran MiXCR on the 5' RACE reads and lists one entry per CDR3 protein. This table holds about 500,000 distinct CDR3 sequences, over 4% found once. The V end was cut by 4 bases, the J end by 2 bases, with 21 bases between. CDR1 and CDR2 (germline): LGHNA, YSLEER. This CDR3 is built from 18 residues. This sample stems from a study of CD8 T cells in ankylosing spondylitis. General observations from the study: Clones tied to disease were said to be significantly enriched in matched ankylosing spondylitis synovial fluid. Seemingly characteristic of ankylosing spondylitis blood was a TCR beta motif consisting of about 8 highly homologous variants. Some of these motif variants have turned up before, in reports on reactive arthritis synovial fluid and blood. Disease-linked clones had a CD8+ phenotype and relatively low frequency in peripheral blood.

The V call is TRBV4-3, the J call TRBJ2-1, with D perhaps TRBD2 (5 bases). The sample taken for sequencing was blood, either unsorted or a sorted T cell fraction (not recorded which). The sequence came from a male donor with ankylosing spondylitis. The chain's CDR3 is CASSLKWVQRMTYNEQFF. CDR3 coding DNA: TGCGCCAGCAGCCTAAAGTGGGTACAGCGGATGACCTACAATGAGCAGTTCTTC.